The 17 T cell receptor beta chains presented below share a single source sample, sequenced in a study of a mutant IDH1 vaccine in newly diagnosed glioma. For these receptors, no antigen is known. This sample's time point: week 35, safety follow-up. All doses held 300 ug of mutant IDH1 20-mer peptide, with topical imiquimod. The table came from immunoSEQ multiplex PCR; TCRdb's copy has only in-frame clones and leaves some out. The profile shows tens of thousands of clones, roughly 79% of them singletons. Sequencing was performed on PBMCs, taken from a glioma patient whose treatment included an IDH1 peptide vaccine. The receptors stem from a middle-aged woman with glioma. Some clones in this sample may be carry-over from other donors' samples.

The chain uses TRBV7-2 and TRBJ1-6; 7 bases fit TRBD1. CDR3 length: 16 residues. V shed 4 bases, J shed 8 bases, and the junction held 11 bases outside the gene matches. Germline CDR1 reads SGHTA; CDR2 reads FQGNSA. The CDR3 loop reads CASSYPGTEVHSPLHF. CDR3 coding DNA: TGTGCCAGCAGCTATCCCGGGACAGAAGTCCATTCACCCCTCCACTTT.

The rearrangement uses TRBV4-3 and TRBJ2-2; 7 nucleotides match TRBD2. Germline V lookup: CDR1 LGHNA, CDR2 YSLEER. The CDR3 is 19 residues long. V dropped 1 base and J dropped 3; count of bases not matched to a gene: 14. The DNA of the CDR3 is TGCGCCAGCAGCCAAGCTTCAGGGAGCGGGACTTATCACACCGGGGAGCTGTTTTTT. Encoded protein: CASSQASGSGTYHTGELFF.

The CDR3 protein is CSARGRQPQHF. The CDR3 nucleotides are TGCAGTGCTAGGGGGCGACAGCCCCAGCATTTT. This chain uses TRBV20-1 with TRBJ1-5; D may be TRBD1 (5 bases). V gave up 3 bases and J gave up 7 bases, with 7 bases separating them. The CDR3 consists of 11 residues. Germline V lookup: CDR1 DFQATT, CDR2 SNEGSKA (reference sequence).

CDR3 sequence reads: CASSKAHHSGANVLTF. In DNA form, the CDR3 reads TGTGCCAGCAGCAAAGCTCACCATTCTGGGGCCAACGTCCTGACTTTC. The genes are TRBV21-1 and TRBJ2-6. TRBV21-1 is recorded as a pseudogene. The CDR3 totals 16 residues.

J is TRBJ1-5 and V is TRBV23-1, with 7 bases aligning to TRBD1. TRBV23-1 is an ORF, with its function uncertain. Losses at the gene ends were 4 bases for V and 3 bases for J; bases not matched to a gene: 15. The CDR3 consists of 18 residues. DNA for the CDR3: TGCGCCAGCAGTCCTCCCCGGGACAGTGAGGACCCCAATCAGCCCCAGCATTTT. Its protein is CASSPPRDSEDPNQPQHF.

This chain uses TRBV9 with TRBJ1-3; D uncertain. The V gene lost 4 bases and the J gene lost 1 base, with 12 bases spanning the gap. Germline V gene sequence: CDR1 SGDLS, CDR2 YYNGEE. The CDR3 is 15 residues long. CDR3 nucleotide sequence: TGTGCCAGCAGCCCCCGCCTGGGATCTGGAAACACCATATATTTT. Residues: CASSPRLGSGNTIYF.

In nucleotides, the CDR3 is TGTGCCTGGAGTGTCGGGGGGGTTAGCACAGATACGCAGTATTTT. Translation: CAWSVGGVSTDTQYF. V and J are TRBV30 and TRBJ2-3; 8 bases map to TRBD2. The CDR3 is 15 residues long. The ends lost 0 bases at V and 0 bases at J; junction bases unmatched: 2. Germline CDR1 and CDR2: GTSNPN and SVGIG (reference sequence).

CDR3 sequence reads: CASSLVFSSYEQYF. CDR3 nucleotide sequence: TGTGCCAGCAGTTTAGTGTTTAGCTCCTACGAGCAGTACTTC. The chain joins TRBV27 to TRBJ2-7; D ambiguous. V lost 2 bases and J lost 0, with 8 bases in between. Germline lookup yields CDR1 MNHEY and CDR2 SMNVEV (reference sequence). The CDR3 is 14 amino acids.

This clone was seen only a few times. The rearrangement joins TRBV4-2 to TRBJ1-4; D gene unclear. This CDR3 comprises 15 residues. Germline V lookup: CDR1 LGHNA, CDR2 YNFKEQ. With 5 bases removed from V and 8 bases from J, the gap between germline ends came to 18 bases. CDR3: CASSTSQRVREKLFF. In nucleotides, the CDR3 is TGTGCCAGCAGCACCAGCCAGAGGGTGCGGGAAAAACTGTTTTTT.

The genes are TRBV6-5 and TRBJ1-1, with a weak D call TRBD1 (6 bases). Germline loops: CDR1 MNHEY, CDR2 SVGAGI. V was shortened by 7 bases and J by 11 bases, with 17 bases between the two germline ends. The CDR3 has 12 amino acids. The CDR3 protein is CASIEMGARAFF. In DNA form, the CDR3 reads TGTGCCAGCATCGAAATGGGGGCAAGGGCTTTCTTT.

The chain employs TRBV6-5 and TRBJ1-2, with D uncertain. Trimming pared 2 bases from V and 4 bases from J, leaving 14 bases between. Germline V CDR1 and CDR2: MNHEY, SVGAGI. This CDR3 region has 15 residues. The CDR3 region has the DNA TGTGCCAGCAGTTACGCTCCCTATAACCTCTATGGCTACACCTTC. Amino acid sequence: CASSYAPYNLYGYTF.

The CDR3: CAISEVESGATDTQYF. The CDR3 bases are TGTGCCATCAGTGAGGTTGAGTCAGGGGCCACAGATACGCAGTATTTT. The chain employs TRBV10-3 and TRBJ2-3; TRBD1 might be the D (6 bases). The CDR3 extends over 16 amino acids. Germline V gene data show CDR1 as ENHRY and CDR2 as SYGVKD. The V gene lost 2 bases and the J gene lost 2 bases, with 14 bases spanning the gap.

This chain uses TRBV2 with TRBJ1-5; D is ambiguous. The CDR3 is 12 residues long. From germline, CDR1 is SNHLY and CDR2 FYNNEI. V was pared by 7 bases and J by 2 bases, with 6 bases between. CDR3 sequence reads: CASTRRNQPQHF. The CDR3 DNA is TGTGCCAGCACTAGGCGCAATCAGCCCCAGCATTTT.

This chain connects TRBV27 to TRBJ2-2; D unclear. This CDR3 comprises 14 residues. Germline V CDR1 and CDR2: MNHEY, SMNVEV (reference sequence). V lost 1 base to trimming and J lost 6 bases, with 9 bases between them. The CDR3 coding sequence is TGTGCCAGCAGTTTATTGCCTCGCGCCGGGGAGCTGTTTTTT. Residues: CASSLLPRAGELFF.

This chain connects TRBV5-1 to TRBJ1-2; TRBD1 aligns across 7 bases. The germline V gene has CDR1 SGHRS and CDR2 YFSETQ. V was clipped by 4 bases and J by 4 bases; unmatched bases: 7. CDR3 length: 14 amino acids. CDR3 sequence (DNA): TGCGCCAGCAGCGCGGGACAGCAAGCCTATGGCTACACCTTC. It is translated as CASSAGQQAYGYTF.

J is TRBJ2-2 and V is TRBV4-1, with a possible D match to TRBD1 (5 bases). The germline V and J ends were trimmed by 0 bases and 1 base, with 12 bases remaining between them. CDR1 is MGHRA and CDR2 is YSYEKL in the germline V gene. The CDR3 runs to 17 residues. For the CDR3, the DNA is TGCGCCAGCAGCCAAGATCCCCATACAGGGAACACCGGGGAGCTGTTTTTT. It codes for CASSQDPHTGNTGELFF.

The genes are TRBV10-3 and TRBJ2-2, with D possibly TRBD2 on 6 matching bases. CDR3 length: 16 amino acids. V was shortened by 4 bases and J by 4 bases, with 16 bases between the two germline ends. Germline CDR1 reads ENHRY; CDR2 reads SYGVKD. The chain's CDR3 is CAISGTSPKGTGELFF. The CDR3 DNA reads TGTGCCATCAGTGGAACTAGCCCGAAGGGCACCGGGGAGCTGTTTTTT.